The clone carrying this TCR beta chain was found once. Its target is not known. The PCR employed 60 Vbeta primers together with 13 Jbeta primers. Libraries were prepared by immunoSEQ multiplex PCR; TCRdb keeps only in-frame clonotypes and omits some of them. The repertoire holds about 160,000 clones, with 65% to 85% as singletons. This specimen belongs to a study of cytomegalovirus exposure and HLA in healthy donors. Regarding the study as a whole: Association of a missense DCLRE1C variant with TCR beta V- and J-gene trimming was reported in a later analysis.

The CDR3 covers 13 residues. Looked up from germline, CDR1 is ENHRY and CDR2 is SYGVKD. The clonotype was recovered from a man in his 60s in good health and CMV-seronegative. The V call is TRBV10-3, the J call TRBJ2-2; D unresolved. Sequencing was done on a sample of PBMCs. CDR3 nucleotides: TGTGGATTCCGTATCGATCCGGCCGGGGAGCTGTTTTTT. It specifies CGFRIDPAGELFF.